Each of the 23 T cell receptor beta chains below was sequenced from the same sample in a study of Graves' ophthalmopathy and Graves' hyperthyroidism. From RNA, the CDR3 regions of TCR beta chains were amplified and sequenced. First-round RT-PCR used HTBI primers; second-round multiplex PCR followed. TCRdb re-called the multiplex PCR reads with MiXCR, one entry per CDR3 protein. The table includes more than 550,000 distinct CDR3 sequences, roughly two fifths detected once. The sample taken for sequencing was peripheral blood. The source of these receptors is an adult man with Graves' ophthalmopathy.

Many counts were recorded for this clonotype. The chain uses TRBV10-3 and TRBJ2-2; D is undetermined. The CDR3 has 12 amino acids. The germline V and J ends were trimmed by 7 bases and 5 bases, with 8 bases remaining between them. The germline V gene encodes CDR1 ENHRY and CDR2 SYGVKD. The CDR3 DNA is TGTGCCATCAAAAAAGAAACCGGGGAGCTGTTTTTT. It specifies CAIKKETGELFF.

The chain carries TRBV7-6 and TRBJ2-7; 9 bases are shared with TRBD2. CDR3 length: 14 residues. Germline-derived CDR1 and CDR2 are SGHVS and FNYEAQ. In nucleotides, the CDR3 is TGTGCTAGAGCCATAGCGGGGGCCTCCTACGAGCAGTACTTC. Protein product: CARAIAGASYEQYF.

This clonotype has just one count. A junction boundary mismatches the germline segment, possibly from a read error. The V gene is TRBV10-2, the J gene TRBJ2-2; D gene uncertain. The CDR3 runs to 16 residues. Germline-derived CDR1 and CDR2 are WSHSY and SAAADI. The CDR3 region is CASSSSWQEMAGELFF. DNA for the CDR3: TGTGCCAGCAGCTCAAGCTGGCAGGAGATGGCCGGGGAGCTGTTTTTT.

This clonotype was seen ten or more times. The chain recombines TRBV7-2 with TRBJ2-5, with TRBD2 as a possible D gene (6 bases). The CDR3 has 14 residues. The germline V gene encodes CDR1 SGHTA and CDR2 FQGNSA. V gave up 5 bases and J gave up 5 bases, with 15 bases separating them. CDR3 amino acids: CASSQRGLVETQYF. The CDR3 nucleotides read TGTGCCAGCAGCCAACGGGGGTTAGTGGAGACCCAGTACTTC.

Note on this clonotype: The conserved final phenylalanine or tryptophan is absent from the CDR3, which likely points to a read error. This rearrangement joins TRBV2 to TRBJ2-5; the D is unclear. Germline V gene data show CDR1 as SNHLY and CDR2 as FYNNEI. There are 11 residues in the CDR3. Trimming removed 7 bases from V and 5 bases from J, with 8 bases in between. The DNA of the CDR3 is TGTGCCAGCATCGCCGGGGAGACCCAGTACTGC. It specifies CASIAGETQYC.

The chain couples TRBV29-1 to TRBJ2-5, with 7 bases fitting TRBD1. V shed 8 bases and J 5 bases; nucleotides not matched to a gene: 11. This CDR3 is 13 amino acids long. The germline V gene has CDR1 SQVTM and CDR2 ANQGSEA. The CDR3 DNA follows: TGCAGCCAAGGGGTACAGGGGTTGGAGACCCAGTACTTC. Protein sequence: CSQGVQGLETQYF.

This clonotype was counted ten times or more. The gene calls are TRBV20-1 and TRBJ2-7; 7 nucleotides match TRBD1. The CDR3 sequence is 12 residues long. Unmatched junction bases numbered 4, after V lost 6 bases and J lost 2 bases. Germline-derived CDR1 and CDR2 are DFQATT and SNEGSKA (reference sequence). The DNA of the CDR3 is TGCAGTGCAAGACAGGGCGCCTACGAGCAGTACTTC. Translated, it gives CSARQGAYEQYF.

This clonotype was picked up many times. This chain uses TRBV15 with TRBJ2-7; D unclear. This CDR3 comprises 12 residues. V was trimmed by 1 base and J by 6 bases, leaving 7 bases between them. CDR1 and CDR2 from the germline V gene are LNHNV and YYDKDF (reference sequence). As DNA, the CDR3 is TGTGCCACCAGCAGAGGGTGGGGCGAGCAGTACTTC. Its translation: CATSRGWGEQYF.

This clonotype came up many times. The genes are TRBV10-3 and TRBJ1-5; TRBD1 aligns across 12 bases. Germline assignment: CDR1 ENHRY and CDR2 SYGVKD. V lost 10 bases, J lost 5 bases, and 6 bases stayed unmatched. The CDR3 spans 14 residues. Here the CDR3 DNA reads TGTGCCAGCAGGGACAGGGGGCGCGATCAGCCCCAGCATTTT. It codes for CASRDRGRDQPQHF.

This clonotype has just a few counts. Here the CDR3 DNA reads TGCGCCAGCAGCCACAGTGGGGGCTACGAGCAGTACTTC. As protein: CASSHSGGYEQYF. The chain is built from TRBV4-1 and TRBJ2-7, with D tentatively TRBD1 or TRBD2 (5 bases each). Germline assignment: CDR1 MGHRA and CDR2 YSYEKL. Trimming left V 3 bases short and J 3 bases short, with 9 bases between. The CDR3 totals 13 residues.

This clonotype was counted many times. The chain combines TRBV20-1 with TRBJ1-1, with unresolved D. CDR1 and CDR2 (germline): DFQATT, SNEGSKA (reference sequence). Between the trimmed V and J ends, which lost 5 bases and 6 bases, there was a span of 10 bases. There are 11 residues in the CDR3. The CDR3 DNA reads as TGCAGTGCTTTTAGAAGGCCTGAAGCTTTCTTT. This translates into CSAFRRPEAFF.

The rearrangement joins TRBV7-8 to TRBJ1-5; D is unclear. V lost 6 bases to trimming and J lost 1 base, with 7 bases between them. In germline, CDR1 is SGHVS, CDR2 FQNEAQ. The CDR3 is 13 residues long. The CDR3 bases are TGTGCCAGCAGGGCACTCAGCAATCAGCCCCAGCATTTT. Its translation: CASRALSNQPQHF. Filled out from reference TRBV7-8 and TRBJ1-5, the complete variable domain reads GAGVSQSPRYKVAKRGQDVALRCDPISGHVSLFWYQQALGQGPEFLTYFQNEAQLDKSGLPSDRFFAERPEGSVSTLKIQRTQQEDSAVYLCASRALSNQPQHFGDGTRLSIL.

This clonotype showed up many times. The rearrangement joins TRBV7-9 to TRBJ2-5; TRBD1 matches 11 bases. The length of the CDR3 is 15 residues. V lost 5 bases, J lost 5 bases, and 7 bases stayed unmatched. Germline V lookup: CDR1 SEHNR, CDR2 FQNEAQ (reference sequence). DNA of the CDR3: TGTGCCAGCAGCCCCGGGACAGGGGGATTGGAGACCCAGTACTTC. Its translation is CASSPGTGGLETQYF.

This clonotype was counted ten times or more. The J gene is TRBJ2-7, the V gene TRBV20-1; 7 positions match TRBD2. The V gene end was trimmed by 5 bases and the J gene end by 1 base; junction bases not matched to a gene: 14. Germline V gene sequence: CDR1 DFQATT, CDR2 SNEGSKA (reference sequence). The CDR3 is 16 residues long. CDR3 nucleotides: TGCAGTGCTGGTCCGGGCGGGAGTCATGAGTCCTACGAGCAGTACTTC. This codes for CSAGPGGSHESYEQYF.

The chain joins TRBV10-3 to TRBJ1-2, with unresolved D. Germline CDR1 reads ENHRY; CDR2 reads SYGVKD. CDR3 length: 14 residues. Trimming took off 2 bases at V and 3 bases at J, with 10 bases between the two ends. CDR3 DNA: TGTGCCATCAGTGAGCGAGCTGATCACTATGGCTACACCTTC. Its protein product is CAISERADHYGYTF.

V usage is TRBV9 and J usage is TRBJ1-1, with D maybe TRBD1 (6 bases). This CDR3 is built from 15 residues. From germline, CDR1 is SGDLS and CDR2 YYNGEE. V lost 2 bases and J 1 base, leaving 12 bases between the germline ends. The DNA for the CDR3 is TGTGCCAGCAGCGTTTCCGGGGGCCCGAACACTGAAGCTTTCTTT. Translation: CASSVSGGPNTEAFF. Supplemented by reference TRBV9 and TRBJ1-1, the full variable domain reads DSGVTQTPKHLITATGQRVTLRCSPRSGDLSVYWYQQSLDQGLQFLIQYYNGEERAKGNILERFSAQQFPDLHSELNLSSLELGDSALYFCASSVSGGPNTEAFFGQGTRLTVV.

This sequence joins TRBV25-1 and TRBJ1-6; 8 bases agree with TRBD1. The CDR3 has 13 amino acids. Losses at the gene ends were 4 bases for V and 9 bases for J; bases not matched to a gene: 2. Germline V gene data show CDR1 as MGHDK and CDR2 as SYGVNS. The DNA of the CDR3 is TGTGCCAGCAGTGCCGGGACAGGTTCACCCCTCCACTTT. Translation gives CASSAGTGSPLHF.

This clonotype was seen only once. The chain joins TRBV13 to TRBJ2-7; TRBD2 matches 10 bases. Germline assignment: CDR1 PRHDT and CDR2 FYEKMQ (reference sequence). The J segment lost 9 bases and the V segment lost 5 bases, leaving 4 bases of the junction unmatched. The length of the CDR3 is 12 residues. CDR3 sequence: CASSLAGAGQYF. The CDR3 region has the DNA TGTGCCAGCAGCCTAGCGGGAGCCGGGCAGTACTTC.

Note on this clonotype: No conserved phenylalanine or tryptophan is present at the end of the CDR3, so a read error is the likely explanation. The DNA is left out, because the CDR3 cannot be placed on it with certainty; the CDR3 is given as TCRdb lists it. The genes are TRBV5-1 and TRBJ2-5. Termini included, the CDR3 measures 8 amino acids. CDR1 is SGHRS and CDR2 is YFSETQ in the germline V gene. The CDR3 spells CASSLTRG.

This clonotype was seen at least ten times. V gene TRBV12-3 or TRBV12-4 combines with J gene TRBJ1-2; possible D gene TRBD1, 6 bases. CDR3 length: 15 residues. The V end was cut by 6 bases, the J end by 3 bases, with 17 bases between. CDR3 region: CASRTSTGFDYGYTF. The CDR3 nucleotides are TGTGCCAGCAGGACCTCGACAGGTTTCGACTATGGCTACACCTTC.

This sequence joins TRBV5-6 and TRBJ1-1; 10 nucleotides agree with TRBD1. The germline V gene encodes CDR1 SGHDT and CDR2 YYEEEE. J was trimmed by 4 bases and V by 4 bases; bases with no gene match: 4. This CDR3 comprises 14 residues. CDR3 sequence: CASSGTGEFTEAFF. CDR3 nucleotide sequence: TGTGCCAGCAGCGGGACAGGGGAATTCACTGAAGCTTTCTTT. Using reference TRBV5-6 and TRBJ1-1 for the parts outside the CDR3, the full variable domain is DAGVTQSPTHLIKTRGQQVTLRCSPKSGHDTVSWYQQALGQGPQFIFQYYEEEERQRGNFPDRFSGHQFPNYSSELNVNALLLGDSALYLCASSGTGEFTEAFFGQGTRLTVV.

With respect to this clonotype: In this CDR3 the conserved last residue, phenylalanine or tryptophan, is missing, so a read error is likely. The chain couples TRBV7-2 to TRBJ1-2; the D is unclear. Trimming cost V 7 bases and J 8 bases, with 17 bases left between them. The CDR3 loop spans 13 amino acids. Germline values: CDR1 SGHTA, CDR2 FQGNSA. CDR3 sequence reads: CASTREVYLGYTS. The CDR3 coding sequence is TGTGCCAGCACCCGGGAAGTATACTTAGGCTACACCTCC.

The rearrangement joins TRBV27 to TRBJ2-7, with TRBD1 as a possible D gene (6 bases). Looked up from germline, CDR1 is MNHEY and CDR2 is SMNVEV (reference sequence). The germline V and J ends were trimmed by 3 bases and 3 bases, with 12 bases remaining between them. The CDR3 is 14 amino acids. CDR3 nucleotide sequence: TGTGCCAGCAGTTTTGGCAGGGGATACTACGAGCAGTACTTC. It codes for CASSFGRGYYEQYF.